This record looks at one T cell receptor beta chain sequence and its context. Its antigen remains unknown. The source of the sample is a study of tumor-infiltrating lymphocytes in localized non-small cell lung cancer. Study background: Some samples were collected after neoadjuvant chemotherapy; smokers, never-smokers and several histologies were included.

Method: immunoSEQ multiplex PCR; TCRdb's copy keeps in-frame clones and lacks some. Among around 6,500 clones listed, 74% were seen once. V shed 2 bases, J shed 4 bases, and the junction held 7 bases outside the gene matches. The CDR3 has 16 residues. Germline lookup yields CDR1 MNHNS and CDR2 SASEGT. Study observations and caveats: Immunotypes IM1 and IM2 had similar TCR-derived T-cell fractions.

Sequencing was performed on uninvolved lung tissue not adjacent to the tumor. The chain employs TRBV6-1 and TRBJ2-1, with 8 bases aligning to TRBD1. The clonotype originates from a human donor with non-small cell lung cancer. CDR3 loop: CASSETAGGAYNEQFF. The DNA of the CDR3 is TGTGCCAGCAGTGAAACAGCAGGGGGCGCTTACAATGAGCAGTTCTTC.